These 19 T cell receptor beta chains originate from one sample sequenced in a study of T-cell memory formation after mild COVID-19. A single record per CDR3 protein comes from TCRdb applying MiXCR to the 5' RACE reads. The sample records 470,000 or so distinct CDR3 sequences, roughly 25% being singletons. Material: PBMCs or a T cell subset sorted from them (not recorded which). These receptors all come from an adult woman who had mild COVID-19 (a few samples of this study predate the infection). Cell type and time point are not known.

This chain uses TRBV6-1 with TRBJ2-7; D is possibly TRBD1 (5 bases). V was clipped by 8 bases and J by 2 bases, with 19 bases between them. Germline V gives CDR1 MNHNS, CDR2 SASEGT. The CDR3 is 15 amino acids. CDR3 sequence: CASGVRGVDPYEQYF. The DNA for the CDR3 is TGTGCCAGCGGGGTAAGGGGCGTTGATCCCTACGAGCAGTACTTC.

This chain joins TRBV20-1 and TRBJ2-7; no firm D call. The length of the CDR3 is 13 residues. CDR1 is DFQATT and CDR2 is SNEGSKA in the germline V gene (reference sequence). The V end lost 0 bases, the J end lost 1 base, and 7 bases lay between the germline ends. The CDR3 protein is CSARDRLSYEQYF. The CDR3, as DNA: TGCAGTGCTAGAGATAGGCTGTCCTACGAGCAGTACTTC.

This clonotype showed up many times. A read error may produce the germline difference seen at one junction end. The V gene is TRBV9, the J gene TRBJ2-1, with 9 positions matching TRBD2. The CDR3 runs to 15 residues. Germline CDR1 and CDR2: SGDLS and YYNGEE. The DNA for the CDR3 is TGCGCCAGCAGCGATAGCGGGAGCTCCTACAATGAGCAGTTCTTC. This codes for CASSDSGSSYNEQFF.

The chain employs TRBV2 and TRBJ2-7, with a tentative D call TRBD1 (6 bases). The CDR3 is 15 residues long. CDR1 is SNHLY, CDR2 FYNNEI, per germline. The V end was cut by 6 bases, the J end by 1 base, with 16 bases between. DNA of the CDR3: TGTGCCAGCAGCCAGCAGGGGAGAGTTTCCTACGAGCAGTACTTC. It yields the protein CASSQQGRVSYEQYF.

This clonotype was observed a few times. This sequence joins TRBV12-3 or TRBV12-4 and TRBJ2-7, with TRBD1 identical over 7 bases. This CDR3 spans 13 amino acids. J lost 2 bases, V lost 5 bases, and 3 bases had no gene match. In DNA form, the CDR3 reads TGTGCCAGCAGTGGGGGACAGACCTACGAGCAGTACTTC. Encoded protein: CASSGGQTYEQYF.

This clonotype turned up a few times. One end of the junction does not line up with germline, which may come from a read error. The chain couples TRBV6-5 to TRBJ2-2; tentative D call: TRBD1 (5 bases). CDR1 MNHEY and CDR2 SVGAGI come from the germline V gene. This CDR3 has 15 residues. CDR3 sequence (DNA): TGTGCCAGCAGTTTTTCCCAGGGAAACAGCGGGGAGCTGTTTTTT. It is translated as CASSFSQGNSGELFF.

A remark on this clonotype: At one boundary the junction diverges from the germline segment, which might be a read error. The V call is TRBV7-2, the J call TRBJ1-3, with a tentative D call TRBD1 (6 bases). The CDR3 extends over 16 amino acids. Germline values: CDR1 SGHTA, CDR2 FQGNSA. CDR3 residues: CASSLAGRGTGNTIYF. The CDR3 DNA sequence: TGTGCCAGCAGCCTAGCAGGGAGGGGGACTGGAAACACCATATATTTT. Based on the CDR3 plus reference TRBV7-2 and TRBJ1-3, the full variable domain is GAGVSQSPSNKVTEKGKDVELRCDPISGHTALYWYRQSLGQGLEFLIYFQGNSAPDKSGLPSDRFSAERTGGSVSTLTIQRTQQEDSAVYLCASSLAGRGTGNTIYFGEGSWLTVV.

This clonotype has only a few counts. V gene TRBV2 combines with J gene TRBJ1-5; the D gene is possibly TRBD1 (5 bases). This CDR3 is 14 amino acids long. V lost 8 bases and J 5 bases, leaving 16 bases between the germline ends. Germline V gene data show CDR1 as SNHLY and CDR2 as FYNNEI. In DNA, the CDR3 is TGTGCCAGCGCCCCTTGGGGGGGAGATCAGCCCCAGCATTTT. Translating gives CASAPWGGDQPQHF.

There are a few counts of this clonotype. The chain employs TRBV14 and TRBJ2-1, with 8 bases matching TRBD2. This CDR3 comprises 16 residues. The germline CDR1 and CDR2 sequences are SGHDN and FVKESK. Losses at the gene ends were 2 bases for V and 5 bases for J; bases not matched to a gene: 8. The CDR3 sequence: CASSQWVAGPNNEQFF. CDR3 sequence (DNA): TGTGCCAGCAGCCAATGGGTAGCGGGACCGAACAATGAGCAGTTCTTC.

V usage is TRBV25-1 and J usage is TRBJ2-5, with TRBD1 matching 12 bases. V trimming: 0 bases; J trimming: 9 bases; junction bases outside the gene matches: 5. The CDR3 is 15 residues long. Looked up from germline, CDR1 is MGHDK and CDR2 is SYGVNS. In DNA form, the CDR3 reads TGTGCCAGCAGTGAATATGGGACAGGGGGCTCGGCCCAGTACTTC. It codes for CASSEYGTGGSAQYF.

This clonotype was detected only a few times. This sequence joins TRBV12-3 or TRBV12-4 and TRBJ2-1; a weak D match, TRBD2 (5 bases). The V and J ends lost 2 bases and 9 bases respectively, with 14 bases between them. The CDR3 contains 14 residues. CDR3 nucleotide sequence: TGTGCCAGCAGTTTAAGTCCCCCGGCGGGTGAGCAGTTCTTC. It specifies CASSLSPPAGEQFF.

This clonotype turned up a few times. V usage is TRBV7-3 and J usage is TRBJ2-3; D is possibly TRBD1 or TRBD2 (5 bases each). Trimming removed 5 bases at V and 2 bases at J, with 11 bases between. This CDR3 spans 14 amino acids. Germline CDR1 reads SGHTA; CDR2 reads FQGTGA. The CDR3 reads CASSKGTSTDTQYF. The CDR3 nucleotides are TGTGCCAGCAGCAAGGGGACCTCCACAGATACGCAGTATTTT.

V is TRBV2 and J is TRBJ1-5; 9 bases line up with TRBD1. V was clipped by 3 bases and J by 4 bases; unmatched bases: 4. This CDR3 has 15 amino acids. Germline CDR1 reads SNHLY; CDR2 reads FYNNEI. The CDR3 loop is CASSDRTGANQPQHF. The CDR3 DNA sequence: TGTGCCAGCAGTGATCGGACAGGGGCGAATCAGCCCCAGCATTTT.

The CDR3 sequence is CSVEVDRAGVGETQYF. The CDR3 DNA is TGCAGCGTTGAAGTAGACAGAGCGGGAGTGGGAGAGACCCAGTACTTC. The chain couples TRBV29-1 to TRBJ2-5, with TRBD2 identical over 8 bases. Per the germline V gene, CDR1 is SQVTM and CDR2 is ANQGSEA. CDR3 length equals 16 residues. V dropped 1 base and J dropped 4; count of bases not matched to a gene: 11.

This clonotype was seen only a few times. The rearrangement joins TRBV4-2 to TRBJ2-3, with D perhaps matching TRBD2 (7 bases). The CDR3 totals 15 residues. From germline, CDR1 is LGHNA and CDR2 YNFKEQ. Trimming took off 3 bases at V and 4 bases at J, with 14 bases between the two ends. This CDR3 reads CASSQRKGGADTQYF. The DNA for the CDR3 is TGTGCCAGCAGCCAGCGGAAGGGGGGGGCAGATACGCAGTATTTT.

The chain has TRBV27 and TRBJ2-3; TRBD1 aligns across 7 bases. CDR1 and CDR2 (germline): MNHEY, SMNVEV (reference sequence). V gave up 4 bases and J gave up 10 bases; unmatched junction bases: 11. CDR3 length: 14 residues. The CDR3 spells CASSWGQLASAQYF. CDR3 sequence (DNA): TGTGCCAGCAGTTGGGGACAGTTGGCCTCGGCGCAGTATTTT.

Many counts were recorded for this clonotype. The chain combines TRBV5-1 with TRBJ2-3, with 7 bases matching TRBD2. The CDR3 has 15 residues. Germline CDR1 SGHRS, CDR2 YFSETQ. The V gene end was trimmed by 1 base and the J gene end by 6 bases; junction bases not matched to a gene: 8. The CDR3 here is CASSLSAGDGDTQYF. As DNA, the CDR3 is TGCGCCAGCAGCTTGTCTGCGGGAGACGGGGATACGCAGTATTTT.

This clonotype was detected a few times. The V and J genes are TRBV4-2 and TRBJ1-5; D call uncertain. V was cut by 0 bases and J by 4 bases, with 10 bases left in between. The germline CDR1 and CDR2 sequences are LGHNA and YNFKEQ. CDR3 size: 15 residues. CDR3 protein: CASSQDYPGNQPQHF. Here the CDR3 DNA reads TGTGCCAGCAGCCAAGATTACCCGGGGAATCAGCCCCAGCATTTT.

Details on this clonotype: The germline gene is not matched at one end of the junction; a read error may be the cause. The chain employs TRBV5-4 and TRBJ1-2; D is perhaps TRBD1 (5 bases). The CDR3 spans 14 residues. Germline V gene lookup returns CDR1 SGHNT and CDR2 YYREEE (reference sequence). In DNA form, the CDR3 reads TGTGCCAGCACCTTGGTTCAGGGCAGCTATGGCTACACCTTC. It yields the protein CASTLVQGSYGYTF.